The 26 T cell receptor beta chains presented below share a single source sample, sequenced in a study of T cells expressing NK-cell markers. TCRdb re-called the 5' RACE reads, yielding one record per CDR3 amino acid sequence without DNA. The sample table includes about 550,000 distinct CDR3 sequences. What was sequenced was blood T cells: a sorted CD56 or NKG2C T cell subset, CD4+ or CD8+ T cells, or bulk PBMC T cells (not recorded which). The receptors derive from a man aged 18 to 30 in good health.

V usage is TRBV7-8 and J usage is TRBJ2-3. The CDR3 is 16 residues long. Germline lookup yields CDR1 SGHVS and CDR2 FQNEAQ. The CDR3 spells CASSFSTFQGTDTQYF.

The chain uses TRBV12-3 or TRBV12-4 and TRBJ2-1. The CDR3 runs 12 residues. This CDR3 is CASSRVRIEQFF.

The gene calls are TRBV7-8 and TRBJ2-1; TCRdb selects TRBD2, and the lack of DNA leaves this call unchecked. The germline V gene has CDR1 SGHVS and CDR2 FQNEAQ. There are 17 residues in the CDR3. The CDR3 region is CASSLSHSGRPYNEQFF.

V gene TRBV9 combines with J gene TRBJ1-1; TCRdb outputs TRBD1, but without DNA this stays unchecked. The germline V gene has CDR1 SGDLS and CDR2 YYNGEE. The CDR3 extends over 15 amino acids. The CDR3: CASSVGGLSDTEAFF.

The rearrangement links TRBV4-1 to TRBJ2-1; no DNA is available, so the TRBD1 call from TCRdb remains unchecked. CDR3 length: 14 residues. Germline CDR1 and CDR2: MGHRA and YSYEKL. Here the CDR3 reads CASSQDRIRGEQFF.

This chain connects TRBV6-1 to TRBJ2-1; the TRBD1 assignment by TCRdb is unverifiable without DNA. This CDR3 is 15 amino acids long. CDR1 and CDR2 (germline): MNHNS, SASEGT. The CDR3 here is CASTRQGTGYNEQFF.

This chain connects TRBV6-1 to TRBJ2-5; TCRdb's D call of TRBD1 is untestable without DNA. In germline, CDR1 is MNHNS, CDR2 SASEGT. The CDR3 runs to 14 residues. The CDR3 loop is CASRRDRSFETQYF.

The rearrangement joins TRBV5-5 to TRBJ2-1; TCRdb outputs TRBD2, but without DNA this stays unchecked. Germline CDR1 reads SGHKS; CDR2 reads YYEKEE (reference sequence). The CDR3 extends over 16 amino acids. The CDR3 loop is CASSTLGLAVDNEQFF.

The V gene is TRBV29-1, the J gene TRBJ1-4; the TRBD1 assignment by TCRdb is unverifiable without DNA. CDR1 is SQVTM, CDR2 ANQGSEA, per germline. The CDR3 is 15 residues long. The CDR3 is CSVRYSGGEGEKLFF.

The genes are TRBV6-2 or TRBV6-3 and TRBJ1-5; absent DNA, TCRdb's TRBD1 call cannot be checked. The CDR3 is made up of 15 amino acids. Germline V gene lookup returns CDR1 MNHEY and CDR2 SVGEGT. The CDR3 region is CATHPWTGSNQPQHF.

V is TRBV25-1 and J is TRBJ1-1. Germline V gives CDR1 MGHDK, CDR2 SYGVNS. This CDR3 region has 16 residues. CDR3 protein: CASSRESRQSNTEAFF.

V and J are TRBV20-1 and TRBJ1-5; TCRdb's D call, TRBD1, is unchecked because there is no DNA. This CDR3 comprises 12 residues. CDR1 DFQATT and CDR2 SNEGSKA come from the germline V gene (reference sequence). CDR3 sequence: CSATPGGKPQHF.

The V gene is TRBV7-3, the J gene TRBJ2-1; checking the TCRdb D call of TRBD1 is not possible without DNA. CDR1 and CDR2 (germline): SGHTA, FQGTGA. CDR3 size: 12 residues. The CDR3 region is CASSSDGRARFF.

The rearrangement links TRBV25-1 to TRBJ2-3; absent DNA, TCRdb's TRBD2 call cannot be checked. The CDR3 spans 16 residues. Germline values: CDR1 MGHDK, CDR2 SYGVNS. CDR3 sequence reads: CASSEMGLAGTDTQYF.

The chain links TRBV6-5 to TRBJ2-1; TCRdb's D gene call, TRBD2, goes unchecked for lack of DNA. CDR3 length: 13 amino acids. Germline V gene lookup returns CDR1 MNHEY and CDR2 SVGAGI. Here the CDR3 reads CASSYLAGAEQFF.

This rearrangement joins TRBV7-3 to TRBJ1-1. The germline gives CDR1 SGHTA, CDR2 FQGTGA. The CDR3 length is 13 residues. The CDR3 reads CASSSGVGTEAFF.

The chain carries TRBV5-6 and TRBJ2-3. The CDR3 is made up of 15 amino acids. Per germline, CDR1 SGHDT and CDR2 YYEEEE. The CDR3 protein is CASSLESGSADTQYF.

This rearrangement joins TRBV18 to TRBJ2-3; TCRdb proposes TRBD2, but this gene call is untestable without DNA. The length of the CDR3 is 17 residues. Looked up from germline, CDR1 is KGHSH and CDR2 is LQKENI. The CDR3 reads CASSPTRSGRSTDTQYF.

The gene calls are TRBV12-3 or TRBV12-4 and TRBJ2-5; TCRdb proposes TRBD2, but this gene call is untestable without DNA. The CDR3 runs 14 residues. CDR3 region: CASSPTSDQETQYF.

This chain uses TRBV6-2 or TRBV6-3 with TRBJ1-1. Germline CDR1 is MNHEY and CDR2 is SVGEGT. The CDR3 loop spans 13 amino acids. CDR3 sequence: CASSKWLDFEAFF.

The chain's CDR3 is CASSPGLAGLEADTQYF. The chain links TRBV27 to TRBJ2-3; no DNA is available, so the TRBD2 call from TCRdb remains unchecked. In germline, CDR1 is MNHEY, CDR2 SMNVEV (reference sequence). The CDR3 is 17 amino acids.

The J gene is TRBJ2-1, the V gene TRBV5-1; TCRdb calls TRBD2, which cannot be checked without DNA. There are 17 residues in the CDR3. Germline V gene sequence: CDR1 SGHRS, CDR2 YFSETQ. The CDR3 is CASSPVRGSGRANEQFF.

The chain recombines TRBV3-1 with TRBJ2-1. Germline V CDR1 and CDR2: LGHDT, YNNKEL (reference sequence). The CDR3 runs 14 residues. CDR3 loop: CASSNTDMYNEQFF.

The genes are TRBV6-2 or TRBV6-3 and TRBJ2-3; TCRdb outputs TRBD1, but without DNA this stays unchecked. The CDR3 runs 16 residues. Germline V gives CDR1 MNHEY, CDR2 SVGEGT. The chain's CDR3 is CASSQMGQGTSDTQYF.

This rearrangement joins TRBV12-3 or TRBV12-4 to TRBJ1-1. The CDR3 extends over 13 amino acids. CDR3 amino acids: CASSFEAGREAFF.

CDR3: CASSDASEQFF. This chain connects TRBV25-1 to TRBJ2-1. In germline, CDR1 is MGHDK, CDR2 SYGVNS. The CDR3 loop spans 11 amino acids.